The sequence of this TCR beta chain was determined in a study of T cell responses to AZD1222 COVID-19 vaccine. There are 14 residues in the CDR3. V dropped 1 base and J dropped 5 bases, with 11 bases sitting between them. Germline values: CDR1 SGHTA, CDR2 FQGNSA. Some clones are missing from TCRdb's copy, which holds only in-frame ones; the method was immunoSEQ multiplex PCR. The sample has 95,000 to 100,000 clones, around 87% seen once. This chain uses TRBV7-2 with TRBJ2-5, with a tentative D call TRBD1 (5 bases). Material: peripheral blood, obtained 28 days after the second AZD1222 dose. This TCR was sampled from an adult who received the AZD1222 COVID-19 vaccine. The CDR3 DNA sequence: TGTGCCAGCAGCTTAGACCAGGGCGGTGAGACCCAGTACTTC. Its translation: CASSLDQGGETQYF.